These 17 T cell receptor beta chains share one sample of origin, sequenced in a study of OX40 agonist ivuxolimab in advanced cancers. The method was immunoSEQ multiplex PCR; TCRdb's version includes in-frame clones alone and lacks a portion of them. The sample lists 80,000 or so clones, 85% seen once, with around 2% in the top ten. The sample here was CD4+ or CD8+ T cells sorted from blood, taken in a trial of the OX40 agonist ivuxolimab. These receptors came from an adult with an advanced solid tumor such as melanoma, head and neck, liver or kidney cancer.

The chain combines TRBV7-2 with TRBJ2-1; D unclear. CDR1 is SGHTA, CDR2 FQGNSA, per germline. The CDR3 is 9 amino acids. Trimming stripped 5 bases from V and 8 bases from J, with 1 base between. CDR3 sequence reads: CASSDEQFF. As DNA, the CDR3 is TGTGCCAGCAGCGATGAGCAGTTCTTC.

The genes are TRBV2 and TRBJ1-2; D is unresolved. V shed 1 base and J shed 2 bases, with 5 bases lying between them. The germline V gene has CDR1 SNHLY and CDR2 FYNNEI. The CDR3 consists of 13 residues. CDR3 residues: CASSEGLNYGYTF. In nucleotides, the CDR3 is TGTGCCAGCAGTGAAGGGTTGAACTATGGCTACACCTTC.

A single count supports this clone. V is TRBV11-2 and J is TRBJ1-1; no reliable D call. The germline CDR1 and CDR2 sequences are SGHAT and FQNNGV. Trimming stripped 1 base from V and 4 bases from J, with 4 bases between. This CDR3 region has 12 residues. DNA for the CDR3: TGTGCCAGCAGCTTAGTCGGCACTGAAGCTTTCTTT. Its protein is CASSLVGTEAFF.

The chain couples TRBV2 to TRBJ1-2; D is perhaps TRBD1 (6 bases). CDR3 length equals 20 residues. Germline V lookup: CDR1 SNHLY, CDR2 FYNNEI. Trimming left V 2 bases short and J 5 bases short, with 30 bases between. The CDR3: CASSEWVQGGGNSERYGYTF. CDR3 sequence (DNA): TGTGCCAGCAGTGAATGGGTACAAGGGGGGGGAAATTCCGAACGATATGGCTACACCTTC.

The DNA for the CDR3 is TGCAGCGCCGAGAGGGGGTACACCGGGGAGCTGTTTTTT. As protein: CSAERGYTGELFF. The rearrangement uses TRBV29-1 and TRBJ2-2, with D perhaps TRBD1 (6 bases). V shed 7 bases and J shed 3 bases, with 12 bases lying between them. Germline lookup yields CDR1 SQVTM and CDR2 ANQGSEA. The CDR3 extends over 13 amino acids.

The chain combines TRBV7-9 with TRBJ2-7; 9 bases are shared with TRBD1. Germline V lookup: CDR1 SEHNR, CDR2 FQNEAQ (reference sequence). V shed 2 bases and J 4 bases; nucleotides not matched to a gene: 6. The length of the CDR3 is 15 residues. CDR3 protein: CASSLWGTGSYEQYF. The CDR3 DNA is TGTGCCAGCAGCTTATGGGGGACAGGGAGTTACGAGCAGTACTTC.

The count of this clone is one. The rearrangement links TRBV5-1 to TRBJ2-7; 13 positions agree with TRBD2. CDR3 size: 15 residues. Trimming cost V 4 bases and J 7 bases; bases outside gene matches: 8. CDR1 and CDR2 (germline): SGHRS, YFSETQ. The CDR3 DNA is TGCGCCAGCAGCCCAGGGACTAGCGGGGCCGTAGAGCAGTACTTC. Amino acids: CASSPGTSGAVEQYF.

The CDR3 sequence is CASSPRADYNSPLHF. CDR3 nucleotides: TGTGCCAGCTCGCCCCGCGCGGATTATAATTCACCCCTCCACTTT. The chain employs TRBV6-1 and TRBJ1-6; D gene uncertain. V was trimmed by 8 bases and J by 4 bases, leaving 15 bases between them. The CDR3 spans 15 residues. The germline CDR1 and CDR2 sequences are MNHNS and SASEGT.

The V and J genes are TRBV4-3 and TRBJ1-3, with 11 nucleotides matching TRBD1. Trimming removed 0 bases from V and 5 bases from J; junction bases left unmatched: 6. The CDR3 length is 17 residues. CDR1 and CDR2 (germline): LGHNA, YSLEER. In DNA form, the CDR3 reads TGCGCCAGCAGCCAAGATCTAGGACAGGGGGCAAGAAACACCATATATTTT. It encodes CASSQDLGQGARNTIYF.

The genes are TRBV11-2 and TRBJ2-1; a weak D match, TRBD2 (6 bases). Per germline, CDR1 SGHAT and CDR2 FQNNGV. Trimming pared 1 base from V and 3 bases from J, leaving 16 bases between. The CDR3 has 17 amino acids. Here the CDR3 DNA reads TGTGCCAGCAGCTTAGCTGGCGGGACGGGGCTCTACAATGAGCAGTTCTTC. This translates into CASSLAGGTGLYNEQFF.

The V gene is TRBV27, the J gene TRBJ2-1; D uncertain. The germline V gene has CDR1 MNHEY and CDR2 SMNVEV (reference sequence). This CDR3 has 15 amino acids. Trimming shortened V by 6 bases and J by 3 bases, and 15 bases separated the two germline ends. The CDR3 sequence: CASRAVWLGYNEQFF. In DNA, the CDR3 is TGTGCCAGCAGGGCCGTCTGGCTTGGCTACAATGAGCAGTTCTTC.

This clone appeared a single time. Other DNA sequences in this specimen translate into the identical CDR3. The J gene is TRBJ1-5, the V gene TRBV6-4, with a tentative D call TRBD1 (5 bases). Germline values: CDR1 MRHNA, CDR2 SNTAGT. Trimming took 3 bases from V and 7 from J, leaving 10 bases between them. The CDR3 consists of 13 residues. Here the CDR3 reads CASSEGVGQPQHF. In DNA form, the CDR3 reads TGTGCCAGCAGTGAGGGGGTGGGCCAGCCCCAGCATTTT.

Concerning this clone itself: A junction boundary mismatches the germline segment, possibly from a read error. The CDR3 region is CASSIAGELFF. The CDR3 region has the DNA TGTGCCAGCAGCATAGCTGGGGAGCTGTTTTTT. This chain joins TRBV7-2 and TRBJ2-2; no clear D. Per germline, CDR1 SGHTA and CDR2 FQGNSA. The CDR3 runs to 11 residues.

The CDR3 DNA reads as TGTGCTAGTGGTTTATGGACAGGGGTAAACAATGAGCAGTTCTTC. It encodes CASGLWTGVNNEQFF. This chain uses TRBV12-5 with TRBJ2-1, with TRBD1 matching over 9 bases. This CDR3 spans 15 amino acids. Germline CDR1 reads LGHNT; CDR2 reads FRNRAP. After removal of 3 bases from V and 5 bases from J, the junction contained 5 bases not matched to a gene.

The chain carries TRBV5-6 and TRBJ1-1; weak D call: TRBD1 (5 bases). Germline V gene data show CDR1 as SGHDT and CDR2 as YYEEEE. V lost 0 bases, J lost 9 bases, and 15 bases lay in between. The CDR3 sequence is 14 residues long. This CDR3 is CASSLAAGLTKAFF. The CDR3 DNA follows: TGTGCCAGCAGCTTGGCGGCAGGGTTAACGAAAGCTTTCTTT.

The chain employs TRBV6-1 and TRBJ1-4; perhaps TRBD1 as D (5 bases). CDR1 MNHNS and CDR2 SASEGT come from the germline V gene. CDR3 size: 13 residues. Trimming left V 10 bases short and J 5 bases short, with 14 bases between. The CDR3 sequence: CATARGPNEKLFF. CDR3 nucleotides: TGTGCCACCGCGCGGGGCCCGAATGAAAAACTGTTTTTT.

The chain links TRBV7-8 to TRBJ1-5; D may be TRBD1 (5 bases). From germline, CDR1 is SGHVS and CDR2 FQNEAQ. Between the trimmed V and J ends, which lost 5 bases and 11 bases, there was a span of 13 bases. The CDR3 is 12 residues long. The chain's CDR3 is CASSLEGSAQHF. CDR3 sequence (DNA): TGTGCCAGCAGCCTAGAGGGGTCGGCCCAGCATTTT. Variable domain in full (rest from reference TRBV7-8 and TRBJ1-5): GAGVSQSPRYKVAKRGQDVALRCDPISGHVSLFWYQQALGQGPEFLTYFQNEAQLDKSGLPSDRFFAERPEGSVSTLKIQRTQQEDSAVYLCASSLEGSAQHFGDGTRLSIL.